The 19 T cell receptor beta chains below all came from one sample that was sequenced in a study of shared clonotypes between healthy human individuals. Profiled with immunoSEQ multiplex PCR; TCRdb holds only in-frame clones, not every one. This repertoire shows 1.6 million or so clones, approximately 98.5% found once; its top ten account for approximately 0.4%. Material: naive CD4+ T cells sorted from blood. The subset: CD45RA+ positively selected. The receptors stem from a man aged 25 to 40 in good health.

The gene calls are TRBV25-1 and TRBJ1-2; 8 bases align to TRBD1. The germline V gene encodes CDR1 MGHDK and CDR2 SYGVNS. This CDR3 spans 15 amino acids. V was pared by 3 bases and J by 0 bases, with 3 bases of the junction left unmatched. CDR3 protein: CASSDRGLANYGYTF. The DNA of the CDR3 is TGTGCCAGCAGTGACAGGGGGCTAGCTAACTATGGCTACACCTTC.

The chain couples TRBV7-8 to TRBJ2-1, with 7 nucleotides matching TRBD2. CDR1 and CDR2 (germline): SGHVS, FQNEAQ. This CDR3 is built from 18 residues. V shed 3 bases and J 8 bases; nucleotides not matched to a gene: 19. The CDR3 sequence: CASSLIDTGAGTIYEQFF. The CDR3 nucleotides are TGTGCCAGCAGCTTGATCGACACGGGAGCCGGGACTATCTATGAGCAGTTCTTC.

This sequence joins TRBV5-1 and TRBJ2-1; 11 bases fit TRBD2. Germline-derived CDR1 and CDR2 are SGHRS and YFSETQ. V shed 1 base and J 6 bases; nucleotides not matched to a gene: 6. The CDR3 runs to 16 residues. The chain's CDR3 is CASSLTPGTSGNEQFF. Here the CDR3 DNA reads TGCGCCAGCAGCTTGACTCCCGGGACTAGCGGCAATGAGCAGTTCTTC.

The V and J genes are TRBV6-5 and TRBJ2-7, with 10 positions matching TRBD2. Per germline, CDR1 MNHEY and CDR2 SVGAGI. Unmatched junction bases numbered 5, after V lost 5 bases and J lost 4 bases. CDR3 length: 14 amino acids. In nucleotides, the CDR3 is TGTGCCAGCAGTCAGCGGGAGGGAAGTTACGAGCAGTACTTC. Translating it yields CASSQREGSYEQYF.

This clone was picked up one time. Other DNA sequences of this sample code for an identical CDR3. J is TRBJ1-2 and V is TRBV27; the D is unclear. The CDR3 has 13 amino acids. The germline V and J ends were trimmed by 2 bases and 2 bases, with 6 bases remaining between them. CDR1 is MNHEY and CDR2 is SMNVEV in the germline V gene (reference sequence). The DNA for the CDR3 is TGTGCCAGCAGTTTACGTCAGAACTATGGCTACACCTTC. It encodes CASSLRQNYGYTF.

The chain is built from TRBV7-2 and TRBJ2-7; the D is unclear. V lost 5 bases to trimming and J lost 8 bases, with 16 bases between them. Germline values: CDR1 SGHTA, CDR2 FQGNSA. This CDR3 has 13 residues. The CDR3 region is CASSPLTFPKQYF. CDR3 nucleotides: TGTGCCAGCAGCCCCCTTACGTTCCCCAAGCAGTACTTC.

V is TRBV7-3 and J is TRBJ2-1; 7 bases agree with TRBD2. The V gene's germline CDR1 is SGHTA and CDR2 FQGTGA. J lost 7 bases, V lost 2 bases, and 5 bases had no gene match. The CDR3 contains 14 residues. The CDR3 region is CASSLAGVRNEQFF. The CDR3 DNA reads TGTGCCAGCAGCTTAGCGGGAGTGCGGAATGAGCAGTTCTTC.

The J gene is TRBJ2-2, the V gene TRBV28; D is undetermined. Germline V gene lookup returns CDR1 MDHEN and CDR2 SYDVKM. V lost 3 bases, J lost 1 base, and 6 bases lay in between. The CDR3 has 14 amino acids. The DNA for the CDR3 is TGTGCCAGCAGTTTTCCAGGGAACACCGGGGAGCTGTTTTTT. Protein product: CASSFPGNTGELFF. Combining the CDR3 with reference TRBV28 and TRBJ2-2 gives the whole variable domain DVKVTQSSRYLVKRTGEKVFLECVQDMDHENMFWYRQDPGLGLRLIYFSYDVKMKEKGDIPEGYSVSREKKERFSLILESASTNQTSMYLCASSFPGNTGELFFGEGSRLTVL.

The J gene is TRBJ1-2, the V gene TRBV15; no clear D gene. V lost 4 bases and J lost 4, with 7 bases in between. The CDR3 loop spans 12 amino acids. Germline V gene sequence: CDR1 LNHNV, CDR2 YYDKDF (reference sequence). Here the CDR3 reads CATSTSSYGYTF. In DNA, the CDR3 is TGTGCCACCAGCACTTCGAGCTATGGCTACACCTTC. The variable domain in full, completed from reference TRBV15 and TRBJ1-2, reads DAMVIQNPRYQVTQFGKPVTLSCSQTLNHNVMYWYQQKSSQAPKLLFHYYDKDFNNEADTPDNFQSRRPNTSFCFLDIRSPGLGDTAMYLCATSTSSYGYTFGSGTRLTVV.

The V gene is TRBV7-8, the J gene TRBJ1-1, with TRBD1 as a possible D gene (6 bases). The CDR3 runs to 15 residues. Germline V lookup: CDR1 SGHVS, CDR2 FQNEAQ. V was pared by 5 bases and J by 0 bases, with 13 bases between. Written as DNA, the CDR3 is TGTGCCAGCAGCCCGAGAGAGGGGGTGAACACTGAAGCTTTCTTT. This sequence encodes CASSPREGVNTEAFF. The variable domain in full, completed from reference TRBV7-8 and TRBJ1-1, reads GAGVSQSPRYKVAKRGQDVALRCDPISGHVSLFWYQQALGQGPEFLTYFQNEAQLDKSGLPSDRFFAERPEGSVSTLKIQRTQQEDSAVYLCASSPREGVNTEAFFGQGTRLTVV.

The CDR3 nucleotides are TGCAGTGCTAGACTGCCGGGCGCGGCTTTCTTT. Amino acid sequence: CSARLPGAAFF. V usage is TRBV20-1 and J usage is TRBJ1-1; D is unclear. This CDR3 region has 11 residues. Germline V gene sequence: CDR1 DFQATT, CDR2 SNEGSKA (reference sequence). V was clipped by 2 bases and J by 11 bases, with 12 bases between them.

The CDR3 DNA follows: TGTGCCAGCACCCCAGGCGGGACGAGCAATGAGCAGTTCTTC. It encodes CASTPGGTSNEQFF. The chain joins TRBV28 to TRBJ2-1, with a tentative D call TRBD2 (6 bases). The length of the CDR3 is 14 residues. V gave up 7 bases and J gave up 6 bases, with 16 bases separating them. Germline values: CDR1 MDHEN, CDR2 SYDVKM. The full variable domain, in which reference TRBV28 and TRBJ2-1 provide the parts outside the CDR3, is DVKVTQSSRYLVKRTGEKVFLECVQDMDHENMFWYRQDPGLGLRLIYFSYDVKMKEKGDIPEGYSVSREKKERFSLILESASTNQTSMYLCASTPGGTSNEQFFGPGTRLTVL.

The chain has TRBV11-3 and TRBJ2-3; TRBD1 matches 8 bases. J lost 2 bases, V lost 5 bases, and 3 bases had no gene match. The CDR3 length is 14 residues. Germline CDR1 reads SGHNT; CDR2 reads YENEEA. The DNA of the CDR3 is TGTGCCAGCAGCATGGGACAGGCCACAGATACGCAGTATTTT. The encoded protein is CASSMGQATDTQYF. Filled out from reference TRBV11-3 and TRBJ2-3, the complete variable domain reads EAGVVQSPRYKIIEKKQPVAFWCNPISGHNTLYWYLQNLGQGPELLIRYENEEAVDDSQLPKDRFSAERLKGVDSTLKIQPAELGDSAVYLCASSMGQATDTQYFGPGTRLTVL.

This chain links TRBV7-2 with TRBJ2-3; 7 bases line up with TRBD2. CDR1 SGHTA and CDR2 FQGNSA come from the germline V gene. There are 18 residues in the CDR3. Losses at the gene ends were 0 bases for V and 0 bases for J; bases not matched to a gene: 9. CDR3 sequence reads: CASSLALTSEPSTDTQYF. For the CDR3, the DNA is TGTGCCAGCAGCTTAGCCCTTACTAGCGAGCCTAGCACAGATACGCAGTATTTT.

This chain links TRBV9 with TRBJ2-7, with 8 bases matching TRBD2. V lost 0 bases to trimming and J lost 4 bases; unmatched junction nucleotides: 3. Looked up from germline, CDR1 is SGDLS and CDR2 is YYNGEE. CDR3 size: 14 residues. The DNA for the CDR3 is TGTGCCAGCAGCGTAGATCCTAGCGGGTACGAGCAGTACTTC. This codes for CASSVDPSGYEQYF.

The V and J genes are TRBV28 and TRBJ2-2; TRBD1 matches 8 bases. The CDR3 runs 13 residues. Germline trimming cut 7 bases from V and 5 bases from J; bases unmatched to any gene: 3. Per the germline V gene, CDR1 is MDHEN and CDR2 is SYDVKM. The CDR3 loop reads CASNDRGTGELFF. The CDR3 DNA sequence: TGTGCCAGCAACGACAGGGGTACCGGGGAGCTGTTTTTT.

The chain recombines TRBV9 with TRBJ2-1; the match to TRBD1 covers 10 bases. The CDR3 runs to 15 residues. CDR1 and CDR2 from the germline V gene are SGDLS and YYNGEE. Unmatched junction bases numbered 4, after V lost 2 bases and J lost 5 bases. CDR3 protein: CASSVGQGYHNEQFF. The CDR3 DNA is TGTGCCAGCAGCGTGGGACAGGGGTACCACAATGAGCAGTTCTTC.

This clone was found once. V gene TRBV6-1 combines with J gene TRBJ1-1; D is ambiguous. The germline CDR1 and CDR2 sequences are MNHNS and SASEGT. V shed 1 base and J shed 1 base, with 13 bases lying between them. This CDR3 has 16 residues. CDR3 nucleotide sequence: TGTGCCAGCAGTGAAGGGTACCTGGGAGGGAACACTGAAGCTTTCTTT. Translation gives CASSEGYLGGNTEAFF.

The V gene is TRBV13, the J gene TRBJ1-1, with 8 bases lining up with TRBD1. There are 15 residues in the CDR3. J gave up 1 base and V 5 bases, and 6 bases lay outside the gene matches. Germline CDR1 and CDR2: PRHDT and FYEKMQ (reference sequence). CDR3 residues: CASSRRTGWNTEAFF. The DNA of the CDR3 is TGTGCCAGCAGCCGCAGGACAGGGTGGAACACTGAAGCTTTCTTT.